This TCR beta chain is drawn from a study of monozygotic twins with inflammatory bowel disease. Whole blood without T cell sorting served as the source of isolated total RNA. Via template switching, UMIs carrying a 6-nucleotide sample barcode were introduced. TCRdb reprocessed the 5' RACE reads and stores each CDR3 protein as one record, lacking DNA. The sample data list 40,000 to 45,000 distinct CDR3 sequences. Germline assignment: CDR1 PRHDT and CDR2 FYEKMQ (reference sequence). This CDR3 has 14 residues. This chain uses TRBV13 with TRBJ1-2; there is no DNA to check the TCRdb D call of TRBD1. The sequence was obtained from a human donor with ulcerative colitis or Crohn's disease, or a healthy co-twin of an affected twin (not recorded which). What was sequenced was blood. CDR3 in amino acids: CASSLPGFGYGYTF.